The source of this T cell receptor (beta chain) is a study of blood T cell repertoires in COVID-19. The CDR3 sequence is 14 residues long. The ends lost 7 bases at V and 4 bases at J; junction bases unmatched: 2. CDR1 is SQVTM, CDR2 ANQGSEA, per germline. In the source study's methods: The assay estimated nucleated cells by amplifying reference gene primers. Using immunoSEQ multiplex PCR, the repertoire was profiled, and TCRdb retains in-frame clones only, with some absent. V, J and clone size are those of that table, while D and trimming were read from the DNA. This sample has some 180,000 clones; around 90% occur once, and the top ten carry less than 3%.

This chain connects TRBV29-1 to TRBJ2-1; TRBD2 matches 15 bases. This TCR derives from a woman aged 80 or over with COVID-19, enrolled during active disease. The material sequenced was peripheral blood. In DNA form, the CDR3 reads TGCAGCGCCGGACTAGCGGGAGGGTACAATGAGCAGTTCTTC. This sequence encodes CSAGLAGGYNEQFF.